This T cell receptor beta chain emerged from a study of blood T cells in healthy people across ages (dated by TCRdb to the mid-2010s). Turning to the overall study: In model experiments, roughly one uniquely barcoded TCR beta cDNA molecule per two T cells was captured by template switching. Age-related changes in TCR beta repertoire diversity were measured in the study by deep sequencing normalized with unique cDNA molecular identifiers. The donors were divided into four age groups: young (average approximately 16 years), middle-aged (about 39), aged (about 60) and long-lived (about 80). To avoid experimental bias, donors of different ages were randomly spread across the sequencing lanes. Two additional independent replicas of 1 million unique cDNA reads from the same blood draw were analyzed for two donors (one aged 18 to 30 and one aged 80 or older). The full study reports these points: Observed TCR beta diversity per million T cells fell roughly linearly with age, and a significant reduction was already apparent by age around 39. Observed TCR beta diversity correlated strongly with the percentage of naive T cells measured by flow cytometry. Compared with the aged group, the long-lived group had more naive CD4+ T cells, fewer expanded clones and increased TCR diversity, suggesting age selection. The CMV infection status of donors was not known, potentially confounding age-related changes in expanded clonotypes. Bulk unsorted PBMC profiling prevented conclusive comparison of naive and antigen-experienced compartments. Estimates of total diversity from one million sequenced T cells were regarded as lower bounds and underestimates.

Library preparation used 5' RACE. A second PCR of 7 to 11 cycles was run with a J-beta primer mix and a sample-barcoded 5' primer. A unique molecular identifier was introduced onto each TCR beta cDNA molecule by a template-switch 5' adaptor carrying 12 random nucleotides. Each sample yielded at least 2.5 million CDR3-containing paired-end reads. The Mint cDNA synthesis kit, primed by a TRBC-specific oligonucleotide, was used to synthesize first-strand cDNA from all RNA. All cDNA was treated with uracil-DNA glycosylase and then went through a first 18-cycle PCR with the universal primers M1SS and BC2_uni_R. The study's processing was this. For normalization, 1 million high-quality reads were randomly selected from each sample, with every read carrying a distinct molecular identifier. Reads sharing molecular identifiers were discarded rather than binned into consensus sequences. MiTCR, run with a Q25 quality threshold and the strictest error-elimination algorithm, handled CDR3 identification, clonotype clustering and error correction. A nonparametric unseen species model with Euler transformation was used to estimate a lower bound on total TCR beta diversity. TCRdb reanalyzed the raw reads on its own, using fastp at Q25 for trimming and MiXCR for clone calling, and kept in-frame beta chains. Merged by CDR3 protein, the rows form single entries marked with the most common genes and DNA. V and J calls and clone size were set by TCRdb, not the authors. For this sample there are around 1,800,000 distinct CDR3 sequences; more than 35% appear just once. The leading ten clones occupy about 23% of the sample.

Per the germline V gene, SGHTA is the CDR1 and FQGTGA is the CDR2. The CDR3 has 16 amino acids, counting the end cysteine and phenylalanine. The CDR3 DNA has 48 bases and is translated from base 1. The donors were roughly 40 Caucasian individuals from Russia, aged roughly 6 to 100 years, who were systemically healthy. Each donor gave around 9.9 milliliters of peripheral blood, collected into EDTA-treated Vacutainer tubes. Ficoll-Paque density-gradient centrifugation was used to isolate PBMCs, with at least 7 million obtained per sample. Total RNA was extracted from PBMCs with Trizol reagent, with at least 6 micrograms obtained per sample. For every donor, an aliquot of PBMCs went through flow cytometry to measure the percentages of naive CD45RAhigh/CD27high T cells. This clonotype was recorded a few times. Which antigen it targets is not known. The junction departs from germline at one end; a sequencing error may be responsible.

The sequenced material came from blood. The origin of this receptor is a human donor in good health. The rearrangement joined TRBV7-3 to TRBJ2-3; no D segment can be confidently identified. The bases read TGTACCAGCAGCTTAGACGCCGCCTCTAGCACAGATACGCAGTATTTT. Its translation is CTSSLDAASSTDTQYF. Outside the CDR3, residues come from the reference TRBV7-3 and TRBJ2-3 proteins, so the full variable domain is: GAGVSQTPSNKVTEKGKYVELRCDPISGHTALYWYRQSLGQGPEFLIYFQGTGAADDSGLPNDRFFAVRPEGSVSTLKIQRTERGDSAVYLCTSSLDAASSTDTQYFGPGTRLTVL.